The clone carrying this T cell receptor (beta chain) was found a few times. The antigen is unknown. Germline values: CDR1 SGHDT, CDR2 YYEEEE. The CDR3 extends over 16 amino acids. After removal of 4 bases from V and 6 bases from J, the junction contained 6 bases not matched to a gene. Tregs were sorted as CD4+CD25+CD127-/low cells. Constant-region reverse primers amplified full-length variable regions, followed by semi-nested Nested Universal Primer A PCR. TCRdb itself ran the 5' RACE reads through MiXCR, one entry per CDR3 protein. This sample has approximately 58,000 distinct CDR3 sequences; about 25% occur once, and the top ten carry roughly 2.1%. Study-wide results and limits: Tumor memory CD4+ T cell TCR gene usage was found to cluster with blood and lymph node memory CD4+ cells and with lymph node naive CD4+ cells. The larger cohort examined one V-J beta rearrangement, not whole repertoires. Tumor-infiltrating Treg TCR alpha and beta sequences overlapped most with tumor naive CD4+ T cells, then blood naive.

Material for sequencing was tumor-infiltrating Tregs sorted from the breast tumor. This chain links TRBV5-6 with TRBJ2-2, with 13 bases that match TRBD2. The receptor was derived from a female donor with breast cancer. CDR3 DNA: TGTGCCAGCAGCAAACTAGCGGGGGGGATTTCCGGGGAGCTGTTTTTT. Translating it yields CASSKLAGGISGELFF.